This paragraph covers one T cell receptor beta chain sequence. As yet, its antigen is unknown. Germline V gives CDR1 MNHNS, CDR2 SASEGT. There are 14 residues in the CDR3. The V and J ends lost 3 bases and 3 bases respectively, with 8 bases between them. Amplification used 60 Vbeta primers and 13 Jbeta primers. Repertoires were generated with immunoSEQ multiplex PCR, while TCRdb's copy carries only in-frame clones and drops some. In the table there are about 190,000 clones, approximately 70% of which are singletons. This specimen comes from a study of cytomegalovirus exposure and HLA in healthy donors. In the study overall: HLA-typed donors contributed approximately 92 million unique TCRs, which were held in an early data release.

Study results and limitations: Roughly even sequencing depth across donors was the assumption behind the presence/absence analyses. Later genetic work tied a missense DCLRE1C variant to beta-chain V and J trimming.

Material for sequencing was PBMCs. The chain couples TRBV6-1 to TRBJ2-2; maybe TRBD1 (5 bases). The sequence derives from a woman in her thirties in good health and CMV-seronegative. CDR3 amino acids: CASSEQGYTGELFF. The CDR3 coding sequence is TGTGCCAGCAGTGAGCAGGGTTACACCGGGGAGCTGTTTTTT.